This T cell receptor (beta chain) stems from a study of cytomegalovirus exposure and HLA in healthy donors. The PCR had 60 Vbeta and 13 Jbeta primers. Assay used: immunoSEQ multiplex PCR; TCRdb lists only in-frame clones, some missing. The sample lists roughly 140,000 clones, approximately 80% occurring once. As regards this clone: Its target is unknown.

General study results and limits: From TCR beta sequences, most subjects' HLA-A and HLA-B alleles were reportedly predicted accurately. In a later analysis, an Asian-associated ancestry cluster reportedly showed fewer N-insertions than the roughly 710-donor mean. Productive status was seen about 87% or about 30% of the time for most TCR beta V segments in an earlier analysis.

Trimming stripped 2 bases from V and 4 bases from J, with 9 bases between. Germline CDR1 is MNHEY and CDR2 is SVGAGI. This CDR3 region has 14 residues. Source material: PBMCs. The TCR was taken from a woman in her thirties or forties in good health and CMV-seropositive. This chain links TRBV6-5 with TRBJ2-1; D is ambiguous. CDR3 region: CASSYSGAYNEQFF. CDR3 in DNA: TGTGCCAGCAGTTACAGTGGAGCATACAATGAGCAGTTCTTC.